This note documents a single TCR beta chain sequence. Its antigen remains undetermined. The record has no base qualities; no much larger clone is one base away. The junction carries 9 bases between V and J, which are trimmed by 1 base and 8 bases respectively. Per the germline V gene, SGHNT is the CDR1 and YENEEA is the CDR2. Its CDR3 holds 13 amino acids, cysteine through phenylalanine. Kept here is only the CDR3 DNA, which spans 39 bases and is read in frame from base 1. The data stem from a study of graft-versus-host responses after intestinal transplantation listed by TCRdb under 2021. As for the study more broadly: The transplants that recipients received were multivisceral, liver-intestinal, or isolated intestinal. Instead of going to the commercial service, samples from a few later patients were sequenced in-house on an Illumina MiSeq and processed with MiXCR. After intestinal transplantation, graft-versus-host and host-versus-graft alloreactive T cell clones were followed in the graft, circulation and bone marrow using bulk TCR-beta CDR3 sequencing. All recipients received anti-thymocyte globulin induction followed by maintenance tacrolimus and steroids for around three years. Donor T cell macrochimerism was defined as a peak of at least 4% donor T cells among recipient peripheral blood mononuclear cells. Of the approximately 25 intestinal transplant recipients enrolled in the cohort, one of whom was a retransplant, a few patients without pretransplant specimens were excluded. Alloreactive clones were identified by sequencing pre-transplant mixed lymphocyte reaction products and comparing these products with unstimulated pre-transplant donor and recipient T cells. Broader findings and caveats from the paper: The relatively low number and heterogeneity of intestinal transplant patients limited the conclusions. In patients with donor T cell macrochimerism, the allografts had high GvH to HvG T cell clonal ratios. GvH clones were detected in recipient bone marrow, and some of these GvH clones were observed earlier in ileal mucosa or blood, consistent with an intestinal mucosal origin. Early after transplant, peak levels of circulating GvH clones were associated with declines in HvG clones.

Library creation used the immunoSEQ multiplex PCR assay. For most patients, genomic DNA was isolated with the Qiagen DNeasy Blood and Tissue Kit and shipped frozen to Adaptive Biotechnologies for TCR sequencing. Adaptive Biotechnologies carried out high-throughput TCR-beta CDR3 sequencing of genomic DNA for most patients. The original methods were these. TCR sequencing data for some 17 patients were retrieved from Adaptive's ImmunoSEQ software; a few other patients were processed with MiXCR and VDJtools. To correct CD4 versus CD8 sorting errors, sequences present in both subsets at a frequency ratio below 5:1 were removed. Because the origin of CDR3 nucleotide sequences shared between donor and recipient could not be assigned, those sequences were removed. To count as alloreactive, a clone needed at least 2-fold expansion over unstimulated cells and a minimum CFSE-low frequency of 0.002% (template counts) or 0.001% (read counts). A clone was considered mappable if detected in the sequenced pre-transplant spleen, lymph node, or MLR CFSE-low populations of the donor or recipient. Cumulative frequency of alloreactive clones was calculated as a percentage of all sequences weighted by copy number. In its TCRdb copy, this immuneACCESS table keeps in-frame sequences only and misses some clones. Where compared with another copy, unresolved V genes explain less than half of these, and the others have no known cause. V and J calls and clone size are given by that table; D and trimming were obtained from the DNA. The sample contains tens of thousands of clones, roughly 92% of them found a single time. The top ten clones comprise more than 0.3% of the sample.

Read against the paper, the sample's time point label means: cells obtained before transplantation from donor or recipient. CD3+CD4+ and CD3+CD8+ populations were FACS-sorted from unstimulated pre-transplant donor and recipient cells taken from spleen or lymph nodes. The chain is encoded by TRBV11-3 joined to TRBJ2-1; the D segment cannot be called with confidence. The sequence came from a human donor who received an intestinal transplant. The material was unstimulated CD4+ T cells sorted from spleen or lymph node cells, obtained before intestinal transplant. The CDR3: CASSLATADEQFF. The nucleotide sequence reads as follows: TGTGCCAGCAGCTTAGCCACCGCCGATGAGCAGTTCTTC.